This T cell receptor (beta chain) came from a study of beta chain features in type 1 diabetes. Study findings and constraints: When Type 1 diabetes patients were examined, their TCRB CDR3s proved moderately but significantly shorter in all four CD4+ subsets.

By way of CD45RO/CCR7/CD25/CD127/CD95/CD27, the CD4+ regulatory, stem cell-like memory, central memory and naive cells were sorted. The whole isolated RNA underwent reverse transcription, so sequencing captured expressed TCRB transcripts. TCRdb's table, derived via immunoSEQ multiplex PCR, lists solely in-frame clones and lacks some. The table has about 120,000 clones, around 16% seen once. On this clone itself: Its antigen is as yet unknown.

Between the trimmed V and J ends, which lost 5 bases and 2 bases, there was a span of 9 bases. Germline V gene data show CDR1 as MDHEN and CDR2 as SYDVKM. This CDR3 is built from 13 residues. Material: central memory CD4+ T cells from blood. The chain couples TRBV28 to TRBJ1-1; tentatively, D is TRBD1 (5 bases). The TCR comes from a man younger than 30 with type 1 diabetes. CDR3 amino acids: CASSSTGNTEAFF. The CDR3 DNA sequence: TGTGCCAGCAGTAGTACAGGAAACACTGAAGCTTTCTTT.